This T cell receptor beta chain was sequenced for a study of cytomegalovirus exposure and HLA in healthy donors (TCRdb year 2017). As for the study more broadly: According to an earlier analysis of several hundred of the donors, 150 million to 200 million T cells yielded 117 million unique TCR beta sequences and about 300 Gb of sequence data. In an earlier analysis of roughly 540 of the donors, high-throughput TCR beta sequencing was used to judge whether each TCR beta V gene segment behaved as functional or pseudogenic. Roughly five DR-DQ haplotypes were treated as single units for association and clustering because of strong linkage in the cohort. Every repertoire in the discovery cohort had been generated on one and the same sequencing platform. The study was designed to test whether signatures of past pathogen exposure could be identified by cataloging public T cell receptors. The T cell repertoires of 666 subjects were profiled by immunosequencing and related to cytomegalovirus serostatus. Donor age, sex, ethnicity and CMV serostatus were compiled together with the repertoire data. Typing coverage varied by locus: roughly 629-640 donors for A, B, C, DRB1 and DQB1; roughly 510 for DQA1; more than 600 for DPA1; roughly 450 for DPB1. Rather than using new phenotypic data, the later analysis identified candidate immune exposures from TCR beta sequences and from how often those sequences occurred across donors. To predict cytomegalovirus infection status, the study combined high-throughput TCR immunosequencing, statistical association of individual TCRs with disease status, and machine learning. Roughly 310 gigabases of sequencing data and tens of millions of unique TCR sequences were included in an early release covering about 700 HLA-typed donors. A separate validation cohort of roughly 130 different subjects was used in addition to the 666-subject first cohort. Among the roughly 400 genotyped donors, 81% belonged to the genetic ancestry cluster associated with self-reported Caucasian donors. Class I and class II HLA loci were covered by the typing at four-digit resolution. Among some 410 genotyped donors of the cohort, an average of approximately 240,000 unique TCR beta nucleotide sequences were sequenced per donor, around a sixth of them non-productive. To study patterns of TCR occurrence, a later analysis re-analyzed previously published TCR beta repertoires from just over 650 donors and added high-resolution HLA genotyping. Genome-wide SNP genotypes for about three fifths of the roughly 700 donors were used in a later genetic analysis, which treated that subset as a discovery cohort. General findings and caveats noted by the study authors: Because the 87-base-pair reads could not distinguish some IMGT-functional V segments, including TRBV6-2 and TRBV6-3, those segments were excluded. Broadly in line with IMGT annotations, most TCR beta V segments showed up in productive rearrangements about 87% or about 30% of the time in an earlier analysis of approximately 600 of the donors. In a later genetic analysis, a missense DCLRE1C variant was associated with V-gene and J-gene trimming of TCR beta chains, and the association was replicated in an independent cohort. According to the authors, the approach could potentially be generalized to other disease states and immunological phenotypes. A further reported finding was that TCR beta sequences accurately predicted the HLA-A and HLA-B alleles for most subjects in the first cohort. This cohort had only TCR beta chains sequenced, and the lack of alpha or paired-chain data limited which features could be detected. Sequencing depth was assumed to be roughly uniform across donors in the presence/absence analyses, though that assumption may not hold. In a later analysis, TCR association rates were found to vary across HLA loci, with the most associated TCRs seen for DRB1 alleles and the fewest for HLA-C alleles. In vitro tests confirmed that three of the cytomegalovirus-associated TCR beta chains recognize cytomegalovirus antigens. Most TCR sequences were seen in very few donors, while some public TCRs were found in many individuals. In a later analysis, around 17,000 TCR beta sequences were associated with specific HLA alleles at a false discovery rate of 0.05. Linkage disequilibrium might explain the correlated functional status among segregating V segments, but an unknown experimental factor could not be ruled out. When HLA alleles, especially DR and DQ, strongly co-occurred, TCR associations were difficult to assign to individual alleles. A later genetic analysis reported fewer N-insertions in productive TCRs among donors in an Asian-associated ancestry cluster than the roughly 700-donor mean. A later analysis found that most CMV-associated TCR beta chains appeared HLA-restricted, with HLA associations seemingly driven largely by CMV exposure. In the study, 164 TCR beta chains were listed as associated with cytomegalovirus. The only immune exposure information available for the cohort was CMV serostatus. A cluster of highly shared sequence variants was judged likely to represent a technical artifact of the sequencing pipeline. Compared with equally common non-associated chains, HLA-associated TCR beta chains in a later analysis were more clonally expanded and had lower generation probabilities. A later analysis reported that several top co-occurrence clusters appeared linked to parvovirus B19, influenza, CMV and Epstein-Barr virus. The earlier analysis of approximately 560 of the donors excluded 15 to 20 rarely observed V segments, including chromosome 9 orphons, because counts were too low. The classifier was reported to diagnose cytomegalovirus status with high specificity and sensitivity in both the original and validation cohorts. HLA typing was unavailable for some donors at each locus, so association tests used only the typed subset.

Library prep was done by the immunoSEQ multiplex PCR assay. A mixture of 60 forward primers for TCR Vbeta segments and 13 reverse primers for TCR Jbeta segments was used in the multiplex PCR. Amplification of the CDR3 region of rearranged TCR beta genes was performed with a multiplex PCR assay on genomic DNA. On the Illumina HiSeq System, the amplified TCR beta libraries were sequenced as 87-base-pair reads. From the authors' description of their analysis: Across the 600 to 700 repertoires, a later analysis counted 80 million or so unique TCR beta chains, 9.5 million to 12 million of which were shared by at least two donors. Raw reads were error-corrected and collapsed into unique sequences by a nearest-neighbor algorithm in which closely related sequences were merged to remove PCR and sequencing errors. V, D and J gene segments were assigned by aligning CDR3 sequences to IMGT reference sequences. For a sequence to be retained, a match of at least six nucleotides was required to both a V gene segment and a J gene segment. A rearrangement counted as productive if the CDR3 had no stop codons and remained in frame with V and J, and every other rearrangement counted as non-productive. CDR3 was defined according to IMGT convention as the region running from the second conserved V-encoded cysteine to the conserved J-encoded phenylalanine. In an earlier analysis of roughly 610 of the donors, sequences lacking an unambiguous match to a single V gene segment were excluded. In an earlier analysis of a few hundred of the donors, V segments were called functional above 56.7% productive rearrangements and were called segregating when the between-donor standard deviation exceeded 5%. A statistical classification framework was developed to diagnose cytomegalovirus status using the catalog of TCR beta chain sequences. V and J gene assignment, in a later analysis, came from comparing TCR nucleotide sequences with IMGT/GENE-DB human TR gene sequences. A later analysis assigned CDR3 sequences and most-parsimonious VDJ recombination scenarios with the TCRdist pipeline. A later analysis defined each TCR beta chain by its CDR3 amino acid sequence plus V-gene family, and excluded reads lacking a unique V-gene family. In a later analysis, some 600 highly shared, low-generation-probability nucleotide sequences were removed to address suspected cross-contamination and a sequencing artifact. In a later analysis, a clonal expansion index was calculated for each public chain from normalized within-repertoire ranks of inferred template counts. In a later analysis, generation probabilities were computed using a VDJ recombination model fitted to out-of-frame rearrangements, and the results were checked against IGoR. In a later analysis, hypergeometric tests were used to score TCR-TCR, TCR-HLA and TCR-CMV co-occurrence, with a repertoire-size bias correction applied to TCR pairs. False discovery rates were estimated in a later analysis by permuting HLA or CMV assignments 20 times. A later analysis grouped co-occurring TCRs with DBSCAN, adding TCRdist sequence similarity when clustering within HLA-allele-positive subsets. Co-occurrence clustering excluded repertoires with fewer than 30,000 or more than 120,000 public chains, plus five with anomalous nucleotide sharing. TCRdb limited this immuneACCESS table to in-frame rearrangements with V and J called. A share of clones is missing; checked studies link under half to unresolved V genes, and the rest is unexplained. V, J and clone size are taken as reported in that table, and D and trimming were inferred from the DNA itself. The sample table contains roughly 140,000 clones; only one count was recorded for less than 85% of them. Clones ranked in the top ten supply about 6.4% of the sample.

CDR1 is given as SGHAT and CDR2 as FQNNGV, both from the germline V gene. The CDR3, from cysteine to phenylalanine, totals 14 residues. Here the CDR3 DNA is all that survives: 42 bases in frame from base 1. Trimming removed 5 bases from V and 4 bases from J; the gene matches leave 2 bases unexplained. To note about this clone: Its antigen is currently not known. Per-base qualities were not stored, and no clone one base away is much larger. The same CDR3 can be traced to other DNA sequences in this sample.

The cohort comprised some 700 healthy bone marrow donors. Cohort members were all nominally healthy when sampled, although unrecorded immune exposures were likely present. The donor was CMV seropositive and belonged to the group of 250 to 350 seropositive cohort members. Every donor gave a peripheral blood sample, and the peripheral blood mononuclear cells from that sample were used for TCR beta sequencing. Genomic DNA extraction from the blood cell samples was performed with the Qiagen DNeasy Blood Extraction Kit. The sequence was obtained from a woman aged 45-65 years in good health and CMV-seropositive. Material: PBMCs. The sequence joins TRBV11-2 to TRBJ2-7; 13 junctional bases match TRBD2. At the DNA level, the sequence is TGTGCCAGCAGCCTGGGACTAGCGGGATACGAGCAGTACTTC. This translates into CASSLGLAGYEQYF. The full variable domain, completed from the reference TRBV11-2 and TRBJ2-7 proteins outside the CDR3, reads EAGVAQSPRYKIIEKRQSVAFWCNPISGHATLYWYQQILGQGPKLLIQFQNNGVVDDSQLPKDRFSAERLKGVDSTLKIQPAKLEDSAVYLCASSLGLAGYEQYFGPGTRLTVT.